This T cell receptor beta chain was profiled in a study of metastatic and nonmetastatic thyroid tumors. Study background: Across blood and tumor or nodule tissue, repertoires from malignant and benign thyroid patients were compared with one another.

No patient had received any treatment before thyroid surgery. CDR1 and CDR2 from the germline V gene are ENHRY and SYGVKD. The CDR3 is 16 amino acids. The ends lost 6 bases at V and 3 bases at J; junction bases unmatched: 11. TCRdb re-called the PCR reads with MiXCR. The sample consists of approximately 12,000 clones, over 20% of them appearing once. The rearrangement links TRBV10-3 to TRBJ2-5; 9 positions match TRBD2. The sample comprised adjacent normal tissue. This sequence originates from a female donor with papillary thyroid cancer or a benign thyroid nodule (not recorded which). Some clones in this sample may be carry-over from other donors' samples. The CDR3 DNA is TGTGCCATCAGGTACCCCTTGGTAGCGGGAGAAGAGACCCAGTACTTC. It translates to CAIRYPLVAGEETQYF.